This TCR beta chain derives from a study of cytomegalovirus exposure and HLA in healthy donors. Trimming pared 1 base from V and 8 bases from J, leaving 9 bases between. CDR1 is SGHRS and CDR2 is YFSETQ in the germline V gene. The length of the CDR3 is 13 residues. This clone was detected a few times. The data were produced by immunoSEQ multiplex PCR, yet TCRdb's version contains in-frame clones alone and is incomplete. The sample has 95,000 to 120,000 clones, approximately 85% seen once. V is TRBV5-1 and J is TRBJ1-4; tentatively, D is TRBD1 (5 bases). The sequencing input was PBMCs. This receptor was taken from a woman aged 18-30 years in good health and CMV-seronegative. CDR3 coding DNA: TGCGCCAGCAGCTTGTCGGGGGGAGAAAAACTGTTTTTT. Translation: CASSLSGGEKLFF.